The clone carrying this T cell receptor (beta chain) was picked up many times. The antigen remains undetermined. This specimen belongs to a study of T cells in Graves' hyperthyroidism and ophthalmopathy. Notes on the study in general: Peripheral blood also featured most of the thyroid clonotypes expanded above 0.001.

RNA transcripts yielded amplified TCR beta CDR3 regions. The TCR CDR3 was amplified in a first-round RT-PCR using the HTBI primer set. TCRdb itself ran the multiplex PCR reads through MiXCR, one entry per CDR3 protein. Among fewer than 250,000 distinct CDR3 sequences listed, around 15% were seen once. Duration under 3 months, a NOSPECS grade of at least 4, and a Clinical Activity Score of at least 3 characterized the ophthalmopathy patients. It was uncontrolled infection, other autoimmune disease, pregnancy or lactation that excluded patients. Diagnostic assessment was based on clinical symptoms, serum thyroxine and TRAb, thyroid ultrasound and orbital computed tomography. Trimming took 4 bases from V and 0 from J; bases not matched to a gene: 5. The CDR3 consists of 16 residues. Germline CDR1 is ENHRY and CDR2 is SYGVKD.

The genes are TRBV10-3 and TRBJ2-3, with TRBD2 identical over 9 bases. The sequenced sample consisted of blood. This TCR was recovered from a woman in her late teens or twenties with Graves' ophthalmopathy. CDR3 residues: CAISASGGTSTDTQYF. The CDR3 DNA follows: TGTGCCATCAGTGCGAGCGGGGGGACGAGCACAGATACGCAGTATTTT.